This entry is about one T cell receptor (beta chain). Its target is unknown. The entry originates in a study of cytomegalovirus exposure and HLA in healthy donors. Study results and limitations: Later analysis suggested links between common viral pathogens and several top significant clusters.

Vbeta (60) and Jbeta (13) primers were used in the PCR. Profiled with immunoSEQ multiplex PCR; TCRdb holds only in-frame clones, not every one. The profile covers 90,000 or so clones, with about 80% appearing a single time and approximately 29% taken by the ten largest. The clonotype originates from a man aged 45-65 years in good health and CMV-seropositive. The sequencing sample was made of PBMCs.

Written as DNA, the CDR3 is TGTGCCAGCAGTTTGAGACAGCACATAGATCAGCCCCAGCATTTT. It codes for CASSLRQHIDQPQHF. The chain couples TRBV28 to TRBJ1-5, with D possibly being TRBD1 (5 bases). Germline assignment: CDR1 MDHEN and CDR2 SYDVKM. CDR3 size: 15 residues. V was pared by 3 bases and J by 5 bases, with 14 bases between.